Each of the 15 T cell receptor beta chains below was sequenced from the same sample in a study of cytomegalovirus exposure and HLA in healthy donors. Primers included in the PCR were 60 Vbeta and 13 Jbeta primers. Repertoires were generated with immunoSEQ multiplex PCR, while TCRdb's copy carries only in-frame clones and drops some. Of roughly 190,000 clones in the sample, more than 70% are singletons; the top ten hold approximately 4.8%. Sequencing input: PBMCs. The receptor set was obtained from a man aged 30 to 45 in good health and CMV-seropositive.

This sequence joins TRBV15 and TRBJ1-2; D ambiguous. Trimming left V 3 bases short and J 4 bases short, with 12 bases between. The CDR3 totals 14 residues. The germline gives CDR1 LNHNV, CDR2 YYDKDF (reference sequence). CDR3 loop: CATSREWGGYGYTF. CDR3 DNA sequence: TGTGCCACCAGCAGGGAGTGGGGAGGCTATGGCTACACCTTC.

This chain uses TRBV6-6 with TRBJ1-1; TRBD1 matches 9 bases. There are 15 residues in the CDR3. J was trimmed by 4 bases and V by 5 bases; bases with no gene match: 8. CDR1 MNHNY and CDR2 SVGAGI come from the germline V gene (reference sequence). CDR3 region: CASSRGTGWSTEAFF. CDR3 in DNA: TGTGCCAGCAGTCGAGGGACAGGGTGGAGCACTGAAGCTTTCTTT.

The rearrangement uses TRBV11-2 and TRBJ1-4, with D tentatively TRBD1 (6 bases). The CDR3 has 15 amino acids. From germline, CDR1 is SGHAT and CDR2 FQNNGV. V was pared by 6 bases and J by 5 bases, with 16 bases between. CDR3 DNA sequence: TGTGCCAGCAGGCTCGTGGACAGCAAAAATGAAAAACTGTTTTTT. Translating it yields CASRLVDSKNEKLFF.

V and J are TRBV18 and TRBJ2-7; perhaps TRBD1 as D (6 bases). V was trimmed by 3 bases and J by 4 bases, leaving 13 bases between them. Germline assignment: CDR1 KGHSH and CDR2 LQKENI. The CDR3 is made up of 14 amino acids. This CDR3 reads CASSPGRGSYEQYF. The CDR3 coding sequence is TGTGCCAGCTCACCTGGCAGGGGTAGTTACGAGCAGTACTTC.

The V call is TRBV6-4, the J call TRBJ2-1; possibly TRBD2 for D (7 bases). The CDR3 runs to 14 residues. Germline V gene data show CDR1 as MRHNA and CDR2 as SNTAGT. The V and J ends lost 6 bases and 7 bases respectively, with 16 bases between them. CDR3 in amino acids: CASSDQGGANEQFF. The CDR3 DNA follows: TGTGCCAGCAGCGACCAAGGGGGGGCTAATGAGCAGTTCTTC.

This rearrangement joins TRBV4-3 to TRBJ1-2; 8 bases map to TRBD1. Germline assignment: CDR1 LGHNA and CDR2 YSLEER. Trimming at V came to 1 base and at J to 6 bases, leaving 10 bases not matched to a gene. The CDR3 is made up of 16 amino acids. The CDR3 sequence is CASSQGPAGGINGYTF. CDR3 sequence (DNA): TGCGCCAGCAGCCAAGGGCCAGCAGGGGGCATAAATGGCTACACCTTC.

The chain combines TRBV7-9 with TRBJ2-7, with TRBD1 matching over 9 bases. The CDR3 loop spans 14 amino acids. The germline CDR1 and CDR2 sequences are SEHNR and FQNEAQ (reference sequence). The J segment lost 2 bases and the V segment lost 4 bases, leaving 3 bases of the junction unmatched. Here the CDR3 reads CASSSRQGAYEQYF. The DNA for the CDR3 is TGTGCCAGCAGCTCGAGACAGGGGGCCTACGAGCAGTACTTC.

This clone was detected only once. The rearrangement links TRBV19 to TRBJ1-5; D might be TRBD1 (6 bases). Germline values: CDR1 LNHDA, CDR2 SQIVND (reference sequence). Trimming stripped 6 bases from V and 6 bases from J, with 12 bases between. This CDR3 is 13 amino acids long. CDR3 amino acids: CASRDTGRQPQHF. CDR3 coding DNA: TGTGCCAGTAGGGATACAGGGCGTCAGCCCCAGCATTTT.

This chain joins TRBV28 and TRBJ2-7; 9 positions agree with TRBD1. J gave up 0 bases and V 8 bases, and 8 bases lay outside the gene matches. Germline loops: CDR1 MDHEN, CDR2 SYDVKM. The CDR3 loop spans 15 amino acids. The CDR3 protein is CASFRTGDRSYEQYF. CDR3 nucleotide sequence: TGTGCCAGCTTCCGGACAGGGGACCGCTCCTACGAGCAGTACTTC.

CDR3 protein: CASGLPPSGGAGGTQYF. The CDR3 coding sequence is TGTGCTAGTGGACTCCCTCCCAGCGGGGGGGCCGGAGGTACGCAGTATTTT. This chain uses TRBV12-5 with TRBJ2-3; 10 nucleotides match TRBD2. V shed 6 bases, J shed 8 bases, and the junction held 17 bases outside the gene matches. The CDR3 runs 17 residues. Germline V CDR1 and CDR2: LGHNT, FRNRAP. Together with reference TRBV12-5 and TRBJ2-3, the CDR3 gives the full variable domain: DARVTQTPRHKVTEMGQEVTMRCQPILGHNTVFWYRQTMMQGLELLAYFRNRAPLDDSGMPKDRFSAEMPDATLATLKIQPSEPRDSAVYFCASGLPPSGGAGGTQYFGPGTRLTVL.

The CDR3 spells CASSPIPDRVNTEAFF. CDR3 bases: TGTGCCAGCAGCCCAATTCCGGACAGGGTAAACACTGAAGCTTTCTTT. The chain has TRBV7-6 and TRBJ1-1; TRBD1 aligns across 8 bases. Germline V gene sequence: CDR1 SGHVS, CDR2 FNYEAQ. V trimming: 5 bases; J trimming: 2 bases; junction bases outside the gene matches: 10. The CDR3 has 16 amino acids.

As DNA, the CDR3 is TGTGCCAGCAGAAAGACAGCCCCCTACGAGCAGTACTTC. Translation gives CASRKTAPYEQYF. The V gene is TRBV6-5, the J gene TRBJ2-7; perhaps TRBD1 as D (5 bases). V was pared by 6 bases and J by 2 bases, with 11 bases between. Germline lookup yields CDR1 MNHEY and CDR2 SVGAGI. This CDR3 comprises 13 residues.

V gene TRBV7-2 combines with J gene TRBJ2-3; TRBD2 agrees at 15 bases. The CDR3 has 17 amino acids. Trimming cost V 3 bases and J 6 bases; bases outside gene matches: 7. Per germline, CDR1 SGHTA and CDR2 FQGNSA. CDR3 sequence: CASSFMGLAGGGDTQYF. The CDR3 DNA reads as TGTGCCAGCAGCTTTATGGGACTAGCGGGGGGTGGGGATACGCAGTATTTT.

This clone is a singleton in its sample. V usage is TRBV7-9 and J usage is TRBJ2-5; 8 nucleotides line up with TRBD2. CDR3 length equals 15 residues. Germline assignment: CDR1 SEHNR and CDR2 FQNEAQ (reference sequence). J lost 4 bases, V lost 5 bases, and 9 bases had no gene match. The DNA of the CDR3 is TGTGCCAGCAGCGTTCGGGGGGGCGGTGGAGAGACCCAGTACTTC. This gives the protein CASSVRGGGGETQYF. The full variable domain, rest sourced from reference TRBV7-9 and TRBJ2-5, is DTGVSQNPRHKITKRGQNVTFRCDPISEHNRLYWYRQTLGQGPEFLTYFQNEAQLEKSRLLSDRFSAERPKGSFSTLEIQRTEQGDSAMYLCASSVRGGGGETQYFGPGTRLLVL.

The CDR3 spells CASSLTRGRMNTQYF. CDR3 nucleotide sequence: TGTGCCAGCAGTTTAACCAGGGGTAGGATGAATACGCAGTATTTT. J is TRBJ2-3 and V is TRBV27, with a tentative D call TRBD1 (6 bases). CDR1 MNHEY and CDR2 SMNVEV come from the germline V gene (reference sequence). This CDR3 is built from 15 residues. V shed 2 bases and J shed 7 bases, with 16 bases lying between them.